Listed here is a single TCR beta chain. Per the germline V gene, CDR1 is MDHEN and CDR2 is SYDVKM. After removal of 3 bases from V and 4 bases from J, the junction contained 3 bases not matched to a gene. This CDR3 is 14 amino acids long. Original analysis: From reference gene primer amplification, estimates of nucleated cell counts were derived. Libraries were prepared by immunoSEQ multiplex PCR; TCRdb keeps only in-frame clonotypes and omits some of them. That table gives V, J and clone size, and the DNA gave D and trimming. In the table there are roughly 290,000 clones, approximately 85% of which are singletons. The data were obtained in a study of blood T cell repertoires in COVID-19. Study-wide context: Acute-phase and convalescent COVID-19 samples originated in the United States, Italy and Spain. PBMCs, B-cell-depleted T cells, or T cells were the source of the cDNA or gDNA that made up the material.

The source material was peripheral blood. The V call is TRBV28, the J call TRBJ1-1; 9 nucleotides agree with TRBD1. This sequence originates from a human donor with COVID-19, enrolled during active disease. The donor label of this sample is uncertain. In nucleotides, the CDR3 is TGTGCCAGCAGTTTCGTGACAGGGGGCACTGAAGCTTTCTTT. This encodes CASSFVTGGTEAFF. The entire variable domain, with the rest obtained from reference TRBV28 and TRBJ1-1, is as follows: DVKVTQSSRYLVKRTGEKVFLECVQDMDHENMFWYRQDPGLGLRLIYFSYDVKMKEKGDIPEGYSVSREKKERFSLILESASTNQTSMYLCASSFVTGGTEAFFGQGTRLTVV.